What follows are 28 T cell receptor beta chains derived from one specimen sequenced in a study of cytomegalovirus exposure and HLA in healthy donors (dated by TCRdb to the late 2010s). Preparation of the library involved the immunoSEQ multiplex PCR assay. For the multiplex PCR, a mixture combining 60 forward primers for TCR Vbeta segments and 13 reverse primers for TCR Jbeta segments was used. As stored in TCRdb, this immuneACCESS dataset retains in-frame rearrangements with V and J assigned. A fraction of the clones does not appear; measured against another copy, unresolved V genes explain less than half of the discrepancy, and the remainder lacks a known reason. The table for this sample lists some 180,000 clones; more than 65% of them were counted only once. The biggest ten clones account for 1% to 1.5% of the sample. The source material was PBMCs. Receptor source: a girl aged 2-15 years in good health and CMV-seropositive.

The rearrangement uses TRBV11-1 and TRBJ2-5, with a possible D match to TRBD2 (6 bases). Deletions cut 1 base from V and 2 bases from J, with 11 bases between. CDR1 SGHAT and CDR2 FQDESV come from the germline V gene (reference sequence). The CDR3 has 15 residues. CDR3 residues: CASSLDLGGQETQYF. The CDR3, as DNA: TGTGCCAGCAGCTTAGATCTCGGGGGTCAAGAGACCCAGTACTTC.

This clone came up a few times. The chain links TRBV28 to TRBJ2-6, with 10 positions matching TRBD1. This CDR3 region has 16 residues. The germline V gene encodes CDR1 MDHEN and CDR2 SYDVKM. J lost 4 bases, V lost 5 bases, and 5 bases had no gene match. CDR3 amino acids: CASSRQGAYGANVLTF. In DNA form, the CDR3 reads TGTGCCAGCAGTCGACAGGGGGCTTACGGGGCCAACGTCCTGACTTTC.

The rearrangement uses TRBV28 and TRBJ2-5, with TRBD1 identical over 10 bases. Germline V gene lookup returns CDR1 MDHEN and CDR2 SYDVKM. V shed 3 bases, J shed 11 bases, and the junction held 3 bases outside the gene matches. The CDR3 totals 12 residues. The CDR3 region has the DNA TGTGCCAGCAGTTTTGCGGACAGGGGGCAGTACTTC. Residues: CASSFADRGQYF.

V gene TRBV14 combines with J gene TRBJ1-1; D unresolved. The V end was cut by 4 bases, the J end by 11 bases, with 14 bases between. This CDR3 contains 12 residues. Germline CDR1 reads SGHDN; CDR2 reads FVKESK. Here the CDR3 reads CASSRSGTSAFF. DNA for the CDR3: TGTGCCAGCAGCCGCTCAGGTACATCGGCTTTCTTT.

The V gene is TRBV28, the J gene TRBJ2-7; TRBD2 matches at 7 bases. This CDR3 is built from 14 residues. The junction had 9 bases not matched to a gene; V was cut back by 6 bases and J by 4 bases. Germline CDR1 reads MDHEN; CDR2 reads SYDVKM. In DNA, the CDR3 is TGTGCCAGCAGCATCCCCGGGAGGAGTTACGAGCAGTACTTC. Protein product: CASSIPGRSYEQYF. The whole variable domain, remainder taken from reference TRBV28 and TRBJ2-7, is DVKVTQSSRYLVKRTGEKVFLECVQDMDHENMFWYRQDPGLGLRLIYFSYDVKMKEKGDIPEGYSVSREKKERFSLILESASTNQTSMYLCASSIPGRSYEQYFGPGTRLTVT.

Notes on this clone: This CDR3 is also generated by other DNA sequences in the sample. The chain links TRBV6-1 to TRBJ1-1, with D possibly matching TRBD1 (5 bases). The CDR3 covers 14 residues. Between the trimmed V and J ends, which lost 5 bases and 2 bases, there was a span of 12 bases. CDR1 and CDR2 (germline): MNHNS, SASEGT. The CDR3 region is CASSFSGGNTEAFF. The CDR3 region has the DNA TGTGCCAGCAGTTTCTCCGGGGGTAACACTGAAGCTTTCTTT.

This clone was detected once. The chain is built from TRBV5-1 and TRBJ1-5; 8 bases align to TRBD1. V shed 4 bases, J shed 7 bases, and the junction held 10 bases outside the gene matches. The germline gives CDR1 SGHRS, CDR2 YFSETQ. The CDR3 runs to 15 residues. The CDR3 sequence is CASSPGQGIGQPQHF. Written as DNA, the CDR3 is TGCGCCAGCAGCCCCGGACAGGGAATAGGACAGCCCCAGCATTTT.

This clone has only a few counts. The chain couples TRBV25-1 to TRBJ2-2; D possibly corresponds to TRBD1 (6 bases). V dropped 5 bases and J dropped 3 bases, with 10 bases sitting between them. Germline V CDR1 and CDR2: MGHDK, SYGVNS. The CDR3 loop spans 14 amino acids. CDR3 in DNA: TGTGCCAGCAGTATTCCAGGGGACACCGGGGAGCTGTTTTTT. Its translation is CASSIPGDTGELFF.

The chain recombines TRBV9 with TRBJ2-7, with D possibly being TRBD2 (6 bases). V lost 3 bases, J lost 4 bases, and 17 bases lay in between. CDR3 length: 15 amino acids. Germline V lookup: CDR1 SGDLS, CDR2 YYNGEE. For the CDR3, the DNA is TGTGCCAGCAGCGCTCGGCTAGCGCCTTTTTACGAGCAGTACTTC. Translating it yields CASSARLAPFYEQYF.

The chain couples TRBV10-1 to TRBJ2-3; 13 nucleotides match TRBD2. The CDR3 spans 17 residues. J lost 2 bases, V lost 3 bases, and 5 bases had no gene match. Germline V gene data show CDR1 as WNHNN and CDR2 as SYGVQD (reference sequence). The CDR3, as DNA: TGCGCCAGCAGTGACGGACTAGCGGGGGTGGCCACAGATACGCAGTATTTT. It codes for CASSDGLAGVATDTQYF.

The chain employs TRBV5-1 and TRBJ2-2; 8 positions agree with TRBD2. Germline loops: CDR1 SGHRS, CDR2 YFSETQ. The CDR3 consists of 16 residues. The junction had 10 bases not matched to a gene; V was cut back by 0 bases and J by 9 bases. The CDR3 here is CASSLGGQAGVRELFF. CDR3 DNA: TGCGCCAGCAGCTTGGGAGGTCAAGCGGGGGTGAGGGAGCTGTTTTTT.

CDR3 nucleotide sequence: TGTGCCAGCGGGACAGGGACCCCTCTAGTCACTGAAGCTTTCTTT. Its translation: CASGTGTPLVTEAFF. The gene calls are TRBV28 and TRBJ1-1, with 9 bases that match TRBD1. V lost 8 bases to trimming and J lost 4 bases; unmatched junction nucleotides: 11. Germline V gene sequence: CDR1 MDHEN, CDR2 SYDVKM. CDR3 length: 15 residues.

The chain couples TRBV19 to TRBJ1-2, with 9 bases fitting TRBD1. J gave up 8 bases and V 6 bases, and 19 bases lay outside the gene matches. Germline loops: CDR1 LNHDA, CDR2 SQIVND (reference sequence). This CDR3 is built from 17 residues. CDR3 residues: CASRSKRTGDPDGGYTF. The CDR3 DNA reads TGTGCCAGTAGATCGAAAAGGACAGGGGACCCCGACGGAGGCTACACCTTC. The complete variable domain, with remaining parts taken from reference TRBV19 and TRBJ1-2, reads DGGITQSPKYLFRKEGQNVTLSCEQNLNHDAMYWYRQDPGQGLRLIYYSQIVNDFQKGDIAEGYSVSREKKESFPLTVTSAQKNPTAFYLCASRSKRTGDPDGGYTFGSGTRLTVV.

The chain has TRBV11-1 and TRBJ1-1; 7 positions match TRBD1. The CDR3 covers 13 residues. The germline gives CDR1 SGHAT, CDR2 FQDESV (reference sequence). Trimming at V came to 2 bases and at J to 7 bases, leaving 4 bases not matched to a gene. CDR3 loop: CASSLYRGGEAFF. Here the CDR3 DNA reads TGTGCCAGCAGCTTATACAGGGGTGGTGAAGCTTTCTTT.

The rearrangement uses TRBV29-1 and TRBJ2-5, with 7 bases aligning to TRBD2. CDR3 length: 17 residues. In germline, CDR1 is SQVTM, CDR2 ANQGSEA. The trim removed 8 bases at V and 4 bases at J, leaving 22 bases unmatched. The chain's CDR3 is CSILSDGRHDFVETQYF. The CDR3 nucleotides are TGCAGCATCTTATCGGACGGGAGGCATGACTTCGTAGAGACCCAGTACTTC.

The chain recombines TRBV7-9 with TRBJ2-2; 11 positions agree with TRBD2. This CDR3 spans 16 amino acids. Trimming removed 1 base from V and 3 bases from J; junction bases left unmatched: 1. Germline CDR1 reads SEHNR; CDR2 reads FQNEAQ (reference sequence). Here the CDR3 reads CASSLVLAGDTGELFF. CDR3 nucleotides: TGTGCCAGCAGCTTAGTACTAGCGGGAGACACCGGGGAGCTGTTTTTT. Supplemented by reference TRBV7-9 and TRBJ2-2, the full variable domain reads DTGVSQNPRHKITKRGQNVTFRCDPISEHNRLYWYRQTLGQGPEFLTYFQNEAQLEKSRLLSDRFSAERPKGSFSTLEIQRTEQGDSAMYLCASSLVLAGDTGELFFGEGSRLTVL.

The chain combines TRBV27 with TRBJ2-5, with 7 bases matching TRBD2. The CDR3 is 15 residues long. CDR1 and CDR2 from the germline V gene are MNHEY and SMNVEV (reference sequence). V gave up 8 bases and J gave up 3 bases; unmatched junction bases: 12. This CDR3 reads CASGGVASGEETQYF. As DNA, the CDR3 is TGTGCCAGCGGAGGAGTGGCTAGCGGAGAAGAGACCCAGTACTTC.

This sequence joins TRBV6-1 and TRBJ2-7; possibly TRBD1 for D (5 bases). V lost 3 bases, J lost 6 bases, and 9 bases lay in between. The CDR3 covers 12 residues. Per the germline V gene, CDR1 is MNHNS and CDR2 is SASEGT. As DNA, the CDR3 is TGTGCCAGCAGTGAGGCAGGGATCGAGCAGTACTTC. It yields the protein CASSEAGIEQYF.

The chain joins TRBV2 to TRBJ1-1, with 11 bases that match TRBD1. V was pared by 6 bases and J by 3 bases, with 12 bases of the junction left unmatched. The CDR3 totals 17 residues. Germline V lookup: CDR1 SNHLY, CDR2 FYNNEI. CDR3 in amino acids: CASSGGQGVLGDTEAFF. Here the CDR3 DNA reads TGTGCCAGCAGCGGGGGACAGGGGGTTCTTGGGGACACTGAAGCTTTCTTT.

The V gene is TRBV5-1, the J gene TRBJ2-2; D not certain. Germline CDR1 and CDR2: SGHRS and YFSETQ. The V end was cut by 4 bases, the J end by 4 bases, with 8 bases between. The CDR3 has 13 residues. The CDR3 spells CASSATATGELFF. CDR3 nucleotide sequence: TGCGCCAGCAGCGCCACAGCCACCGGGGAGCTGTTTTTT.

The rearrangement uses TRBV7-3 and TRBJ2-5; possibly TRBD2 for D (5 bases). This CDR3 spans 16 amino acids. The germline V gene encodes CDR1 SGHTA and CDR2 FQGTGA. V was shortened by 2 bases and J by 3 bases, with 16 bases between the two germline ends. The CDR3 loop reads CASSLLGNGKEETQYF. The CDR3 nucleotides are TGTGCCAGCAGCTTATTGGGGAACGGGAAGGAAGAGACCCAGTACTTC.

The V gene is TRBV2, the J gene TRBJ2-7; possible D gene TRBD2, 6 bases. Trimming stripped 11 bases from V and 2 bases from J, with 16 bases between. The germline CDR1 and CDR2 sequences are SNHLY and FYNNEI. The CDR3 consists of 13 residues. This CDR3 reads CAGRSGPPYEQYF. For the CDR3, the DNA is TGTGCCGGACGAAGCGGGCCCCCCTACGAGCAGTACTTC.

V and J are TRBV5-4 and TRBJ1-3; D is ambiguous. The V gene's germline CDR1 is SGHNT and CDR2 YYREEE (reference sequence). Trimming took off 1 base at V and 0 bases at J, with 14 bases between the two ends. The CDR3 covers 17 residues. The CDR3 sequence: CASSLWIGGYSGNTIYF. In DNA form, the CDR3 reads TGTGCCAGCAGCTTGTGGATCGGCGGATACTCTGGAAACACCATATATTTT.

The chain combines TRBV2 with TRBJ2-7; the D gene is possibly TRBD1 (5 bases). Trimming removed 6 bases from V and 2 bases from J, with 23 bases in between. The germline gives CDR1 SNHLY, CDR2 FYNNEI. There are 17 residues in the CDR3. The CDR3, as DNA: TGTGCCAGCAGCCCTAGGCCCCCCCAGGGTAGTCCCTACGAGCAGTACTTC. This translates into CASSPRPPQGSPYEQYF.

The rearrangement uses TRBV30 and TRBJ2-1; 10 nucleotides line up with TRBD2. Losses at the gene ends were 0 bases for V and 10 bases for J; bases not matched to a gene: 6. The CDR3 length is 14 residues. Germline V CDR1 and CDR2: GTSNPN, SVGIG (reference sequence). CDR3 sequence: CAWSVRLAGDEQFF. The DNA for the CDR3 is TGTGCCTGGAGTGTACGCCTAGCGGGAGACGAGCAGTTCTTC. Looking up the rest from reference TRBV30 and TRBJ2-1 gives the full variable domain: SQTIHQWPATLVQPVGSPLSLECTVEGTSNPNLYWYRQAAGRGLQLLFYSVGIGQISSEVPQNLSASRPQDRQFILSSKKLLLSDSGFYLCAWSVRLAGDEQFFGPGTRLTVL.

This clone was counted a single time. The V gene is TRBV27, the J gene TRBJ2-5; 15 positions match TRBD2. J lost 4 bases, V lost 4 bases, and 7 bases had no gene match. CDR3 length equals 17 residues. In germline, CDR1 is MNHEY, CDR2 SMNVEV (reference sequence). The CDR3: CASSSRTSGRVGETQYF. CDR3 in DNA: TGTGCCAGCAGTTCGCGGACTAGCGGGAGGGTCGGAGAGACCCAGTACTTC.

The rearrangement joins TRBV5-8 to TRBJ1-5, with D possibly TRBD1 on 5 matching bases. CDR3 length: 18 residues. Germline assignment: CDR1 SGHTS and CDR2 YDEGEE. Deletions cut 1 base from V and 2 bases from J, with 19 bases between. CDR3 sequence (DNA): TGTGCCAGCAGCTTGCCCCTCGCGGGGGTGGGGGGCAATCAGCCCCAGCATTTT. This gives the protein CASSLPLAGVGGNQPQHF.

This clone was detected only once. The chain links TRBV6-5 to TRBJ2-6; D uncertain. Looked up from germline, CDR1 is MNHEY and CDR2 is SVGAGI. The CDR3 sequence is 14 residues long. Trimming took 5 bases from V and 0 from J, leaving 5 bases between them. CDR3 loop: CASSKSSGANVLTF. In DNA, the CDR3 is TGTGCCAGCAGTAAGAGCTCTGGGGCCAACGTCCTGACTTTC.